This T cell receptor (beta chain) was documented in a study of blood T cells in healthy people across ages. A sample-barcoded 5' primer and a J-beta primer mix were used in a second PCR of roughly 7 to 12 cycles. Every cDNA was tagged by a template-switch adaptor with 12 random nucleotides. MiXCR was run by TCRdb on the 5' RACE reads, yielding one entry per CDR3 protein. The sample has about 800,000 distinct CDR3 sequences, roughly 25% seen once. Trimming shortened V by 0 bases and J by 1 base, and 8 bases separated the two germline ends. The germline V gene encodes CDR1 LNHNV and CDR2 YYDKDF (reference sequence). The CDR3 length is 15 residues. The same data also contributed to another study, on T cells of mothers and their children.

The origin of this receptor is a boy aged 5-17 years in good health. The J gene is TRBJ2-3, the V gene TRBV15; no clear D. Input material: blood. This CDR3 is CATSRDRWRTDTQYF. The CDR3 DNA sequence: TGTGCCACCAGCAGAGATAGGTGGCGCACAGATACGCAGTATTTT. Using reference TRBV15 and TRBJ2-3 for the parts outside the CDR3, the full variable domain is DAMVIQNPRYQVTQFGKPVTLSCSQTLNHNVMYWYQQKSSQAPKLLFHYYDKDFNNEADTPDNFQSRRPNTSFCFLDIRSPGLGDTAMYLCATSRDRWRTDTQYFGPGTRLTVL.